The text below deals with one T cell receptor (beta chain). Its target is unknown. Trimming removed 3 bases from V and 2 bases from J, with 13 bases in between. Germline V gives CDR1 KGHSH, CDR2 LQKENI. The CDR3 is 15 residues long. These data belong to a study of human T cells and chemical hapten exposure. As for the study in general: Patients got weekly scalp diphenylcyclopropenone doses over the roughly 24-week study. The study's findings and limits: Expanded TCR sets contained significantly more large CDR3 similarity clusters than controls.

TCRdb redid the calling of the RACE reads with MiXCR, one entry per CDR3 protein. The data contain some 250,000 distinct CDR3 sequences, 7.7% of them singletons. As for time point: pre-sensitization, week 0. The treatment: therapeutic diphenylcyclopropenone sensitization with weekly scalp DPC. Suited to DPC and affected by alopecia, the donors ranged from 18 to 70 years old. Unfractionated whole blood yielded total RNA. The sequencing used whole blood, collected in connection with sensitization to the hapten diphenylcyclopropenone (DPC). The TCR originated in a man younger than 30 with alopecia areata. Some clones in this sample may be carry-over from other donors' samples. This rearrangement joins TRBV18 to TRBJ1-1, with D possibly TRBD1 on 5 matching bases. CDR3 amino acids: CASSPTEGINTEAFF. CDR3 sequence (DNA): TGTGCCAGCTCACCGACAGAAGGGATTAACACTGAAGCTTTCTTT.